This T cell receptor beta chain was retrieved from a study of T cell repertoires in cytomegalovirus infection. Study summary: Evidence of both CMV infection and a matching HLA type came from public TCR beta signatures.

This CDR3 comprises 17 residues. The V and J ends lost 6 bases and 7 bases, in that order; junction bases with no gene match: 17. Germline assignment: CDR1 MNHEY and CDR2 SVGEGT. TCRdb redid the calling of the reads with MiXCR, one entry per CDR3 protein. The repertoire holds about 920,000 distinct CDR3 sequences, with about 33% as singletons. General study findings and limits: The response measured ex vivo was dominated by TCR beta clonotypes (HLA-C-restricted and CMV-specific).

This clonotype was picked up a small number of times. Its cognate antigen is unknown. The specimen comprised cultured CD8+ T cells from PBMCs, sampled from culture after CMV antigen stimulation. V usage is TRBV6-2 or TRBV6-3 and J usage is TRBJ2-1, with 8 bases fitting TRBD1. This TCR came from a human donor in good health (CMV status not recorded). Some clones in this sample may be carry-over from other donors' samples. In DNA, the CDR3 is TGTGCCAGCAGCACCTTGCGGTCCAGGGGGCGCGTAAATGAGCAGTTCTTC. Translating it yields CASSTLRSRGRVNEQFF.